This TCR beta chain was recovered during a study of blood T cell repertoires in COVID-19. As for the study in general: Material from acute and convalescent COVID-19 was sourced from the United States, Italy and Spain. PBMCs, B-cell-depleted T cells, or T cells were the source of the cDNA or gDNA that made up the material.

Authors' methods: How many nucleated cells were present was estimated from reference gene primer amplification. Sequencing used immunoSEQ multiplex PCR; TCRdb keeps in-frame clones, though not all of them. The V and J calls and clone size come from that table; D and trimming were worked out from the DNA. Here the sample spans about 21,000 clones, more than 65% being singletons. Germline values: CDR1 LGHNT, CDR2 FRNRAP. V was pared by 1 base and J by 7 bases, with 11 bases between. The CDR3 contains 14 residues. The sequence was obtained from a man of 80 years or more with acute or convalescent COVID-19. The sequenced material came from peripheral blood. This sequence joins TRBV12-5 and TRBJ1-5, with D hard to call. CDR3 nucleotides: TGTGCTAGTGGTTTGGGACCCGGGGTGCAGCCCCAGCATTTT. It encodes CASGLGPGVQPQHF.